The 5 T cell receptor beta chains below all came from one sample that was sequenced in a study of T cell responses to AZD1222 COVID-19 vaccine. TCRdb's copy holds only in-frame clones and misses some; the assay was immunoSEQ multiplex PCR. This table holds 140,000 to 150,000 clones, approximately 94% found once. The sample consisted of peripheral blood, taken on day 0 of AZD1222 vaccination. The receptors were sampled from an adult in good health.

The chain has TRBV5-4 and TRBJ2-5; D not resolved. Germline CDR1 is SGHNT and CDR2 is YYREEE (reference sequence). V dropped 4 bases and J dropped 5 bases, with 12 bases sitting between them. The CDR3 extends over 13 amino acids. CDR3 protein: CASSMDPLETQYF. As DNA, the CDR3 is TGTGCCAGCAGCATGGACCCGCTGGAGACCCAGTACTTC.

V is TRBV5-1 and J is TRBJ1-1; D may be TRBD1 (6 bases). The germline V gene has CDR1 SGHRS and CDR2 YFSETQ. V was cut by 1 base and J by 5 bases, with 15 bases left in between. The CDR3 totals 15 residues. CDR3 sequence (DNA): TGCGCCAGCAGCTTGCGGGCAGGGGTCATTACTGAAGCTTTCTTT. Amino acid sequence: CASSLRAGVITEAFF.

V is TRBV10-2 and J is TRBJ1-1; TRBD1 aligns across 7 bases. V dropped 6 bases and J dropped 0; count of bases not matched to a gene: 7. This CDR3 comprises 15 residues. In germline, CDR1 is WSHSY, CDR2 SAAADI. DNA of the CDR3: TGCGCCAGCAGGGCCCAGGGGGGGATGAACACTGAAGCTTTCTTT. It is translated as CASRAQGGMNTEAFF.

The V call is TRBV9, the J call TRBJ1-3; weak D call: TRBD1 (6 bases). The CDR3 runs 15 residues. The V end was cut by 2 bases, the J end by 7 bases, with 16 bases between. From germline, CDR1 is SGDLS and CDR2 YYNGEE. The CDR3 nucleotides are TGTGCCAGCAGCGTGGATGATTGGGGACACAACACCATATATTTT. Translation: CASSVDDWGHNTIYF.

This chain uses TRBV3-1 (or the pseudogene TRBV3-2) with TRBJ1-1, with 8 positions matching TRBD1. V dropped 4 bases and J dropped 1; count of bases not matched to a gene: 5. Germline CDR1 LGHDT, CDR2 YNNKEL (reference sequence). The CDR3 spans 15 residues. In DNA, the CDR3 is TGTGCCAGCAGCCCCAGGACAGGGACGAACACTGAAGCTTTCTTT. Its protein is CASSPRTGTNTEAFF.